Following are 7 T cell receptor beta chains from one sample sequenced in a study of blood T cell repertoires in COVID-19. Here immunoSEQ multiplex PCR was the method, and the copy in TCRdb shows in-frame clones only, minus some. The data hold approximately 170,000 clones, with over 75% observed a single time. The specimen sequenced was peripheral blood. The receptors come from a man in his sixties who had recovered from COVID-19.

This chain joins TRBV30 and TRBJ2-5, with 9 bases identical to TRBD1. With 2 bases clipped from V and 5 bases from J, the junction kept 9 bases outside the gene matches. This CDR3 has 15 residues. Looked up from germline, CDR1 is GTSNPN and CDR2 is SVGIG (reference sequence). The CDR3 DNA sequence: TGTGCCTGGAGTAAACAGGGGGCGCTCTGGGAGACCCAGTACTTC. Translated: CAWSKQGALWETQYF.

The V call is TRBV2, the J call TRBJ2-7; TRBD2 aligns across 14 bases. The CDR3 is 15 amino acids. V lost 6 bases, J lost 6 bases, and 7 bases stayed unmatched. Germline loops: CDR1 SNHLY, CDR2 FYNNEI. The CDR3 nucleotides read TGTGCCAGCAGCCTGGGACTAGCGGGGGAGGTCGAGCAGTACTTC. It is translated as CASSLGLAGEVEQYF.

The chain carries TRBV3-1 (or the pseudogene TRBV3-2) and TRBJ2-3; D call uncertain. This CDR3 comprises 11 residues. Trimming cost V 3 bases and J 4 bases, with 2 bases left between them. From germline, CDR1 is LGHDT and CDR2 YNNKEL (reference sequence). CDR3 coding DNA: TGTGCCAGCAGCCACGCAGATACGCAGTATTTT. Translation gives CASSHADTQYF.

In this sample, this clone turned up a few times. The chain combines TRBV2 with TRBJ2-2; 8 positions agree with TRBD1. Trimming took 3 bases from V and 4 from J; bases not matched to a gene: 13. CDR3 length equals 18 residues. The germline V gene encodes CDR1 SNHLY and CDR2 FYNNEI. As DNA, the CDR3 is TGTGCCAGCAGTGACCCCCGGACAGGGCCTTTGACCACCGGGGAGCTGTTTTTT. Its protein is CASSDPRTGPLTTGELFF.

The chain is built from TRBV11-2 and TRBJ1-6; tentatively, D is TRBD1 (5 bases). Germline V CDR1 and CDR2: SGHAT, FQNNGV. V lost 6 bases and J 9 bases, leaving 18 bases between the germline ends. CDR3 size: 15 residues. CDR3 nucleotides: TGTGCCAGCAGTATTAGGTCAGGGCCCGGTTCACCCCTCCACTTT. Translated, it gives CASSIRSGPGSPLHF.

This clone has just a few counts. The chain combines TRBV5-1 with TRBJ1-2, with D possibly matching TRBD1 (5 bases). Germline lookup yields CDR1 SGHRS and CDR2 YFSETQ. This CDR3 is 13 amino acids long. V lost 0 bases and J 8 bases, leaving 11 bases between the germline ends. The CDR3 protein is CASSLDQGTGYTF. The CDR3 nucleotides read TGCGCCAGCAGCTTGGATCAGGGAACGGGCTACACCTTC.

The chain employs TRBV18 and TRBJ1-2, with D uncertain. The length of the CDR3 is 15 residues. V was pared by 3 bases and J by 0 bases, with 11 bases between. Germline loops: CDR1 KGHSH, CDR2 LQKENI. CDR3 DNA: TGTGCCAGCTCACCGGATCAGGTAGCTAACTATGGCTACACCTTC. It specifies CASSPDQVANYGYTF.